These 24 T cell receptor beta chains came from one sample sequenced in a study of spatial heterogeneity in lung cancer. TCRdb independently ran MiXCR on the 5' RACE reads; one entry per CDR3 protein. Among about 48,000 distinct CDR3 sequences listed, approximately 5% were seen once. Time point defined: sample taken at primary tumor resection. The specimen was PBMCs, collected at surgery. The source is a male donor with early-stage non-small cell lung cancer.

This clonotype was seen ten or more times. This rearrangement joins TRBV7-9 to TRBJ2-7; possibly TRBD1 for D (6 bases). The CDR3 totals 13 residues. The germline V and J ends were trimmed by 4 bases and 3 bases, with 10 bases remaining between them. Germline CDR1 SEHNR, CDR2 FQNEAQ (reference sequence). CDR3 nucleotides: TGTGCCAGCAGCTCAACGGACAGCTACGAGCAGTACTTC. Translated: CASSSTDSYEQYF.

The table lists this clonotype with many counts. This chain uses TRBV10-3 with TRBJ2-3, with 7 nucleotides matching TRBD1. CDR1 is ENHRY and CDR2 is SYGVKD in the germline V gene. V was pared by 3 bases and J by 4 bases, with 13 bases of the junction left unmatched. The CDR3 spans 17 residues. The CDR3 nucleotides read TGTGCCATCAGTGATCCCAACTTAGGGGACAGAGCAGATACGCAGTATTTT. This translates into CAISDPNLGDRADTQYF.

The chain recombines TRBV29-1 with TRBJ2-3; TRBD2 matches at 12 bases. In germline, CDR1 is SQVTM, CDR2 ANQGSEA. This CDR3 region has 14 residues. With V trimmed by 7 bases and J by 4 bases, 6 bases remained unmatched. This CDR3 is CSAVLAGGADTQYF. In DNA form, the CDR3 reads TGCAGCGCCGTCCTAGCGGGAGGGGCAGATACGCAGTATTTT.

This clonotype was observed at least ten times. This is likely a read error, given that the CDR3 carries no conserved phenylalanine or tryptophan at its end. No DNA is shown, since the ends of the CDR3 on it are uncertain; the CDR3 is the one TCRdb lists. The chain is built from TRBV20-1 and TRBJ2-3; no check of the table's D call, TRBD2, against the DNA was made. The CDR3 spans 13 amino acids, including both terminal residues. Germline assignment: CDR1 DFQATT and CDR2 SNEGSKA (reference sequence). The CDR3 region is CSARARLAGEPIL.

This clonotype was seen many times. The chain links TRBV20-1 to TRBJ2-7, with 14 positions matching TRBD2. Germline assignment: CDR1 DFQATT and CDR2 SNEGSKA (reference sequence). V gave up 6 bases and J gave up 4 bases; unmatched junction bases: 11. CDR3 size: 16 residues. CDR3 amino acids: CSATGLAGGKGYEQYF. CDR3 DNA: TGCAGTGCGACTGGACTAGCGGGAGGAAAAGGGTACGAGCAGTACTTC.

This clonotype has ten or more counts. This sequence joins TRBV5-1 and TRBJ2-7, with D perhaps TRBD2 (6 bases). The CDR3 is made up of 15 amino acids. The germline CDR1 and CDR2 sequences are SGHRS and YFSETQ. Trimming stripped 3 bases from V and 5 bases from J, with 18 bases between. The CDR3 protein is CASSSVRGYSNEQYF. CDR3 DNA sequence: TGCGCCAGCAGCTCCGTCCGGGGGTATTCGAACGAGCAGTACTTC.

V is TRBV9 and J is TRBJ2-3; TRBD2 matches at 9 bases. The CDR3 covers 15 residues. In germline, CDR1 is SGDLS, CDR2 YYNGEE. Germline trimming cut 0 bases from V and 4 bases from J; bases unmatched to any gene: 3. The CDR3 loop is CASSVGLAVPDTQYF. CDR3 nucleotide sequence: TGTGCCAGCAGCGTAGGACTAGCGGTGCCAGATACGCAGTATTTT.

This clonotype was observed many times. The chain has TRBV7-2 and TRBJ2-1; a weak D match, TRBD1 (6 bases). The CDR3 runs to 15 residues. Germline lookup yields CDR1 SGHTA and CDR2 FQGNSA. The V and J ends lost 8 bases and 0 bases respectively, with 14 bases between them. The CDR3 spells CASRPGRGSYNEQFF. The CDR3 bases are TGTGCCAGCCGTCCCGGCAGGGGCTCCTACAATGAGCAGTTCTTC.

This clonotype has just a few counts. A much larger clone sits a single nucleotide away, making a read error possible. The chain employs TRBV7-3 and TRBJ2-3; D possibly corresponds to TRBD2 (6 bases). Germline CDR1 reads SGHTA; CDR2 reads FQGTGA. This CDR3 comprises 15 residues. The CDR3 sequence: CVSSLIGGMADTQYF. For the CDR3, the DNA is TGTGTCAGCAGCTTAATCGGCGGGATGGCAGATACGCAGTATTTT.

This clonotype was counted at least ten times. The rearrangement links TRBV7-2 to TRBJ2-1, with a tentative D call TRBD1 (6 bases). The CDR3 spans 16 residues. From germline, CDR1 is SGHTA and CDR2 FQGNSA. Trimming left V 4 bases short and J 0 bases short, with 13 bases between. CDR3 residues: CASSSRGLSSYNEQFF. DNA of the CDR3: TGTGCCAGCAGCTCCAGGGGCTTAAGCTCCTACAATGAGCAGTTCTTC.

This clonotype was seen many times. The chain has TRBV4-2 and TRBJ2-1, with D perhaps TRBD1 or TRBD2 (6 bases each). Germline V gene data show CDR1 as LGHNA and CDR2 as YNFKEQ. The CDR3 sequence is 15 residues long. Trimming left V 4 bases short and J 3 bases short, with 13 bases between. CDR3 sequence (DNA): TGTGCCAGCAGCCCGGGGGCGACTGTCTACAATGAGCAGTTCTTC. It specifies CASSPGATVYNEQFF.

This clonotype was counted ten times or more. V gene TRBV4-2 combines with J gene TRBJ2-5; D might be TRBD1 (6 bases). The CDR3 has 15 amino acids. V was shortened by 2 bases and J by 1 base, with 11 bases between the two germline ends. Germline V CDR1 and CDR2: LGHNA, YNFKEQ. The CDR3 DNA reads TGTGCCAGCAGCCAACCCGGGACACCCCAAGAGACCCAGTACTTC. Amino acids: CASSQPGTPQETQYF.

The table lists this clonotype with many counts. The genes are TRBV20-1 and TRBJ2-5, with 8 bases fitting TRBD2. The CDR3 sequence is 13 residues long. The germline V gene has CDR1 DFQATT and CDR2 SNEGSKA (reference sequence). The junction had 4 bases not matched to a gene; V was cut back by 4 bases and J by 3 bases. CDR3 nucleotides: TGCAGTGCTACCCCAGCGGGAGAAGAGACCCAGTACTTC. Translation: CSATPAGEETQYF.

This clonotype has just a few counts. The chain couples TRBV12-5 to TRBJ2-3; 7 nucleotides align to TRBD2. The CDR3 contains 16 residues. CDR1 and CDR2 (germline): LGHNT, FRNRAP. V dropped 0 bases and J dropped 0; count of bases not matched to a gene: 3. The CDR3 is CASGLVTSVSTDTQYF. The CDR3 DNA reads TGTGCTAGTGGTTTGGTAACTAGCGTTAGCACAGATACGCAGTATTTT.

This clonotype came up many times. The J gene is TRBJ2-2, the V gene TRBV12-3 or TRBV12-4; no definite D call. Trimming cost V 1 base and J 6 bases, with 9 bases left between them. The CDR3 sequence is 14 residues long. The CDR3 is CASSLGASAGELFF. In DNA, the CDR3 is TGTGCCAGCAGTTTAGGAGCTTCGGCCGGGGAGCTGTTTTTT.

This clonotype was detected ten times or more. This CDR3 is CATSRLRTDNNEQFF. The CDR3 DNA sequence: TGTGCCACCAGCAGATTACGGACAGATAACAATGAGCAGTTCTTC. This rearrangement joins TRBV15 to TRBJ2-1; tentative D call: TRBD1 (6 bases). Germline CDR1 LNHNV, CDR2 YYDKDF (reference sequence). V lost 2 bases and J 5 bases, leaving 13 bases between the germline ends. The CDR3 has 15 amino acids. The variable domain in full, completed from reference TRBV15 and TRBJ2-1, reads DAMVIQNPRYQVTQFGKPVTLSCSQTLNHNVMYWYQQKSSQAPKLLFHYYDKDFNNEADTPDNFQSRRPNTSFCFLDIRSPGLGDTAMYLCATSRLRTDNNEQFFGPGTRLTVL.

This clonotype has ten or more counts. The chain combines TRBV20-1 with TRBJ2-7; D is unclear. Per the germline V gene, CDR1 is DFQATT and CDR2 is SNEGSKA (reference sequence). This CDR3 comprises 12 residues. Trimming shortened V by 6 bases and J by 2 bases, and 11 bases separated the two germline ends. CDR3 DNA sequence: TGCAGTGCGGAGACTTGGACCTACGAGCAGTACTTC. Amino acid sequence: CSAETWTYEQYF.

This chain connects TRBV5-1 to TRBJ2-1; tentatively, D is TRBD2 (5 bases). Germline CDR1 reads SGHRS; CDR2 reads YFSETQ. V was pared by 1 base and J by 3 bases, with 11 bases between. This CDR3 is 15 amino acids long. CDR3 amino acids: CASSLPGGHYNEQFF. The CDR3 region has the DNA TGCGCCAGCAGCTTGCCAGGAGGTCACTACAATGAGCAGTTCTTC.

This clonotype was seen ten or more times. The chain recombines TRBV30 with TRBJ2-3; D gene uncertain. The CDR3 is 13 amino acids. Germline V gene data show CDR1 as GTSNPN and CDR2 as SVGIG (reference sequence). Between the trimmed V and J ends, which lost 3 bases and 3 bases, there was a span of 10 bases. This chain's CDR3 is CAWRQLGTDTQYF. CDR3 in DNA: TGTGCCTGGAGACAGCTGGGAACAGATACGCAGTATTTT.

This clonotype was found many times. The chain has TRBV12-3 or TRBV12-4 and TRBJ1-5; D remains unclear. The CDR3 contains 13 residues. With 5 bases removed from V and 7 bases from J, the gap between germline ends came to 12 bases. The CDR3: CASSEIEEQPQHF. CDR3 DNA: TGTGCCAGCAGTGAGATAGAAGAGCAGCCCCAGCATTTT.

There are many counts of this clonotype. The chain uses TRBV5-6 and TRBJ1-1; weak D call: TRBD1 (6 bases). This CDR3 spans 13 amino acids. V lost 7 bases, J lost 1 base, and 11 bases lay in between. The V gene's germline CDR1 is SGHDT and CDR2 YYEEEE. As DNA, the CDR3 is TGTGCCAGCCATGGGGGGCGGAACACTGAAGCTTTCTTT. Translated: CASHGGRNTEAFF.

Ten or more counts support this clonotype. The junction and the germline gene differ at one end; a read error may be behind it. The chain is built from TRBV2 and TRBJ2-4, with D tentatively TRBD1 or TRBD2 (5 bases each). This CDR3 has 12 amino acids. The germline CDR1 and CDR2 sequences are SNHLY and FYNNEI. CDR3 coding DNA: TGTGCCAGCAGTGATAGACGGGACCTCCTAAACTTC. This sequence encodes CASSDRRDLLNF.

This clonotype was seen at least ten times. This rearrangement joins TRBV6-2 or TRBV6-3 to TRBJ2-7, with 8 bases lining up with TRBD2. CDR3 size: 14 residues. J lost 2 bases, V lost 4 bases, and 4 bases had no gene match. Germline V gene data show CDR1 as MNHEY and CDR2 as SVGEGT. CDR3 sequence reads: CASSSPGGTYEQYF. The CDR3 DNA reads TGTGCCAGCAGTTCCCCGGGAGGGACCTACGAGCAGTACTTC.

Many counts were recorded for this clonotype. The CDR3 protein is CSARLSGGETQYF. The CDR3 DNA reads as TGCAGTGCTAGATTGTCAGGGGGGGAGACCCAGTACTTC. This chain uses TRBV20-1 with TRBJ2-5, with D perhaps TRBD1 (7 bases). This CDR3 contains 13 residues. Trimming cost V 2 bases and J 5 bases, with 12 bases left between them. Germline V gene sequence: CDR1 DFQATT, CDR2 SNEGSKA (reference sequence).